The 19 T cell receptor beta chains below were found in one sample sequenced in a study of blood T cell repertoires in COVID-19. Data came from immunoSEQ multiplex PCR; TCRdb stores just in-frame clones and leaves some out. This table holds roughly 140,000 clones, 84% found once. The sequencing sample was made of peripheral blood. The receptors derive from a human donor in a cohort sampled during active COVID-19.

J is TRBJ2-1 and V is TRBV11-2, with D possibly matching TRBD1 (6 bases). CDR3 length: 13 residues. The germline V and J ends were trimmed by 5 bases and 7 bases, with 12 bases remaining between them. The V gene's germline CDR1 is SGHAT and CDR2 FQNNGV. The CDR3 loop is CASSRQRGNEQFF. As DNA, the CDR3 is TGTGCCAGCAGCCGACAGAGGGGGAATGAGCAGTTCTTC.

The table lists this clone with a count of one. V gene TRBV3-1 (or the pseudogene TRBV3-2) combines with J gene TRBJ1-2; no clear D. This CDR3 region has 13 residues. Trimming pared 1 base from V and 4 bases from J, leaving 7 bases between. Germline V gives CDR1 LGHDT, CDR2 YNNKEL (reference sequence). The CDR3 DNA follows: TGTGCCAGCAGCCAAGGGCGGAGCTATGGCTACACCTTC. It translates to CASSQGRSYGYTF.

This rearrangement joins TRBV9 to TRBJ1-4, with D perhaps TRBD1 (6 bases). CDR3 length: 15 residues. Trimming shortened V by 4 bases and J by 5 bases, and 15 bases separated the two germline ends. CDR1 is SGDLS and CDR2 is YYNGEE in the germline V gene. This CDR3 is CASSYWGGTNEKLFF. The CDR3 coding sequence is TGTGCCAGCAGCTACTGGGGGGGCACGAATGAAAAACTGTTTTTT. Combining the CDR3 with reference TRBV9 and TRBJ1-4 gives the whole variable domain DSGVTQTPKHLITATGQRVTLRCSPRSGDLSVYWYQQSLDQGLQFLIQYYNGEERAKGNILERFSAQQFPDLHSELNLSSLELGDSALYFCASSYWGGTNEKLFFGSGTQLSVL.

This clone was counted once. J is TRBJ1-4 and V is TRBV5-1; D gene ambiguous. CDR1 is SGHRS and CDR2 is YFSETQ in the germline V gene. The ends were cut back, 0 bases at V and 0 bases at J, with 6 bases in the middle. The CDR3 length is 15 residues. The CDR3 DNA sequence: TGCGCCAGCAGCTTGGGCAGATCAACTAATGAAAAACTGTTTTTT. Residues: CASSLGRSTNEKLFF.

This clone has just a few counts. V usage is TRBV2 and J usage is TRBJ2-7; 9 bases line up with TRBD1. The CDR3 contains 12 residues. CDR1 is SNHLY and CDR2 is FYNNEI in the germline V gene. J lost 4 bases, V lost 7 bases, and 2 bases had no gene match. CDR3 sequence reads: CASKQGAYEQYF. CDR3 coding DNA: TGTGCCAGCAAACAGGGGGCGTACGAGCAGTACTTC.

The chain joins TRBV14 to TRBJ2-7; a possible D gene is TRBD2 (6 bases). The V and J ends lost 3 bases and 8 bases respectively, with 14 bases between them. Germline CDR1 SGHDN, CDR2 FVKESK. The length of the CDR3 is 13 residues. The CDR3 DNA is TGTGCCAGCAGCCAGGGACCTGGGAGGCAGCAGTACTTC. It is translated as CASSQGPGRQQYF.

V gene TRBV24-1 combines with J gene TRBJ2-3, with 8 bases aligning to TRBD1. V was pared by 2 bases and J by 4 bases, with 7 bases of the junction left unmatched. CDR3 length: 16 residues. Germline V gene sequence: CDR1 KGHDR, CDR2 SFDVKD. DNA for the CDR3: TGTGCCACCAGTGATTCAGGACAGGGAAGAGCAGATACGCAGTATTTT. It translates to CATSDSGQGRADTQYF.

The chain combines TRBV7-2 with TRBJ1-4; 7 bases align to TRBD1. V lost 2 bases, J lost 7 bases, and 4 bases stayed unmatched. The CDR3 has 14 amino acids. Germline lookup yields CDR1 SGHTA and CDR2 FQGNSA. The CDR3 nucleotides read TGTGCCAGCAGCTTAAGACAGGGTTTTGAAAAACTGTTTTTT. Its translation: CASSLRQGFEKLFF.

The chain recombines TRBV2 with TRBJ1-2; D possibly corresponds to TRBD1 (5 bases). CDR3 length: 14 residues. The V gene lost 7 bases and the J gene lost 4 bases, with 16 bases spanning the gap. Germline V gene sequence: CDR1 SNHLY, CDR2 FYNNEI. CDR3 coding DNA: TGTGCCAGCAATCCCGGGGGTCCTGGCTATGGCTACACCTTC. This gives the protein CASNPGGPGYGYTF.

This clone has more than one count but fewer than ten. The CDR3 here is CASSEYLQEGYTF. CDR3 sequence (DNA): TGTGCCAGCAGTGAATATCTCCAGGAAGGCTACACCTTC. The chain employs TRBV25-1 and TRBJ1-2, with D uncertain. Trimming removed 0 bases from V and 8 bases from J, with 10 bases in between. The CDR3 is made up of 13 amino acids. The V gene's germline CDR1 is MGHDK and CDR2 SYGVNS.

This clone was observed a few times. This rearrangement joins TRBV28 to TRBJ1-5; the D is unclear. CDR3 length: 12 amino acids. V was pared by 6 bases and J by 6 bases, with 9 bases between. Looked up from germline, CDR1 is MDHEN and CDR2 is SYDVKM. The CDR3 nucleotides read TGTGCCAGCAGGTCAGGAGGTCAGCCCCAGCATTTT. This encodes CASRSGGQPQHF.

This chain uses TRBV27 with TRBJ1-5, with 9 bases identical to TRBD1. The CDR3 extends over 16 amino acids. Germline CDR1 is MNHEY and CDR2 is SMNVEV (reference sequence). Trimming cost V 6 bases and J 7 bases; bases outside gene matches: 13. Here the CDR3 reads CASSPSDHRGQQPQHF. The CDR3 DNA follows: TGTGCCAGCAGCCCATCCGACCACAGGGGGCAACAGCCCCAGCATTTT.

The chain couples TRBV6-6 to TRBJ1-5, with TRBD1 matching over 11 bases. Germline CDR1 MNHNY, CDR2 SVGAGI (reference sequence). The CDR3 length is 17 residues. The V and J ends lost 5 bases and 1 base, in that order; junction bases with no gene match: 7. In DNA form, the CDR3 reads TGTGCCAGCAGTCCCATCGGACAGGGGGCGAGCAATCAGCCCCAGCATTTT. The encoded protein is CASSPIGQGASNQPQHF.

DNA for the CDR3: TGTGCCAGCAGTGGGGACACCAGCTCCTACGAGCAGTACTTC. Translating it yields CASSGDTSSYEQYF. The chain carries TRBV2 and TRBJ2-7; tentatively, D is TRBD1 (6 bases). V lost 4 bases and J 0 bases, leaving 10 bases between the germline ends. CDR1 SNHLY and CDR2 FYNNEI come from the germline V gene. This CDR3 has 14 amino acids.

This chain uses TRBV6-6 with TRBJ1-2; the match to TRBD1 covers 8 bases. CDR1 MNHNY and CDR2 SVGAGI come from the germline V gene (reference sequence). The CDR3 runs to 14 residues. Trimming cost V 7 bases and J 5 bases; bases outside gene matches: 9. Written as DNA, the CDR3 is TGTGCCAGCATCCAGGACAGGGCCGGGTATGGCTACACCTTC. Protein sequence: CASIQDRAGYGYTF.

J is TRBJ1-5 and V is TRBV6-1; the D is unclear. CDR1 is MNHNS and CDR2 is SASEGT in the germline V gene. With 3 bases removed from V and 7 bases from J, the gap between germline ends came to 10 bases. There are 13 residues in the CDR3. The CDR3 loop is CASSEVRGQPQHF. CDR3 coding DNA: TGTGCCAGCAGTGAGGTACGGGGACAGCCCCAGCATTTT.

In this sample, this clone turned up a few times. V usage is TRBV5-4 and J usage is TRBJ1-2; TRBD1 is a possible D gene (6 bases). In germline, CDR1 is SGHNT, CDR2 YYREEE (reference sequence). V lost 4 bases, J lost 7 bases, and 14 bases lay in between. The CDR3 has 13 residues. The CDR3 region has the DNA TGTGCCAGCAGCGGGGGCGGGCGAAGTGGCTACACCTTC. Translation: CASSGGGRSGYTF.

This clone appeared a few times. The gene calls are TRBV2 and TRBJ1-5; D is uncertain. CDR1 and CDR2 from the germline V gene are SNHLY and FYNNEI. Deletions cut 1 base from V and 8 bases from J, with 3 bases between. This CDR3 contains 11 residues. The CDR3 loop is CASSEDKPQHF. The CDR3 DNA is TGTGCCAGCAGTGAAGACAAGCCCCAGCATTTT.

The V and J genes are TRBV3-1 (or the pseudogene TRBV3-2) and TRBJ2-1; 7 positions agree with TRBD1. The germline V gene has CDR1 LGHDT and CDR2 YNNKEL (reference sequence). J gave up 3 bases and V 4 bases, and 9 bases lay outside the gene matches. CDR3 length: 16 amino acids. The CDR3 sequence: CASSRAGTDYYNEQFF. CDR3 bases: TGTGCCAGCAGCCGAGCCGGGACAGATTACTACAATGAGCAGTTCTTC.